This is a list of T cell receptor beta chains from one sample in a study of T cell responses to AZD1222 COVID-19 vaccine. Measured with immunoSEQ multiplex PCR; TCRdb has only the in-frame clones, and not every one. The sample totals about 140,000 clones. Input material: peripheral blood. These receptors originate from an adult in good health. CDR3s include the opening cysteine and the closing phenylalanine or tryptophan.

V,J,CDR3
TRBV4-1,TRBJ2-3,CASRRTSGEADTQYF
TRBV19,TRBJ1-5,CASRGQGGQPQHF
TRBV18,TRBJ1-3,CASSPGLEGNTIYF
TRBV11-2,TRBJ1-1,CASSVGVAAFF
TRBV7-6,TRBJ1-1,CASSARTVRGSTEAFF
TRBV15,TRBJ1-2,CATSRDRVYGYTF
TRBV5-1,TRBJ2-3,CASSFHTISGGRTDTQYF
TRBV4-1,TRBJ2-7,CASSQVATGTGPYEQYF
TRBV7-9,TRBJ1-1,CASSSYRGITEAFF
TRBV9,TRBJ1-1,CASSVGVGQGNTEAFF
TRBV5-1,TRBJ2-7,CASSPTGDYYEQYF
TRBV9,TRBJ1-6,CASSATYRGSSNSPLHF
TRBV15,TRBJ1-5,CATSRDQGAGSNQPQHF
TRBV5-4,TRBJ1-1,CAGRKNPNTEAFF
TRBV6-5,TRBJ1-2,CASSASTGGDGYTF
TRBV6-5,TRBJ2-1,CASSQDRGIYNEQFF
TRBV5-1,TRBJ1-2,CASSGQPNYGYTF
TRBV18,TRBJ2-7,CASSESGQSYEQYF
TRBV11-3,TRBJ1-2,CASSPPGSGEGYGYTF
TRBV6-6,TRBJ2-7,CASSEQIMQYF
TRBV30,TRBJ1-3,CAWDRGAGNTIYF
TRBV5-5,TRBJ1-2,CASSSINYGYTF
TRBV4-3,TRBJ1-2,CASSQEPPPAGWAGYTF
TRBV7-9,TRBJ1-1,CASSLDTNTEAFF
TRBV28,TRBJ1-2,CASSRGEGGGYGYTF
TRBV5-8,TRBJ1-5,CASSFNRDQSPQHF
TRBV3-1/TRBV3-2,TRBJ1-4,CASSQAEAGGLFF
TRBV29-1,TRBJ1-1,CSVQGTWENTEAFF
TRBV5-1,TRBJ2-5,CASSLLGQPGETQYF
TRBV28,TRBJ1-2,CASSLGQGYYGYTF
TRBV5-1,TRBJ2-7,CASSFGLPDEQYF
TRBV28,TRBJ2-2,CASSSKRAGPTGELFF
TRBV5-8,TRBJ1-2,CASSLGRGTGASGPGYTF
TRBV30,TRBJ1-4,CAWSKDSIEKLFF
TRBV6-1,TRBJ1-2,CASSEVGDGNYGYTF
TRBV24-1,TRBJ1-4,CATSDPLPERGEKLFF
TRBV7-8,TRBJ1-1,CASSLNYPVNTEAFF
TRBV19,TRBJ1-2,CASSIDPGGYTF
TRBV29-1,TRBJ1-2,CSVTGQGNFYGGYTF
TRBV11-3,TRBJ1-1,CASSTGAGENTEAFF
TRBV19,TRBJ1-1,CASSTKVIRTFMNTEAFF
TRBV5-5,TRBJ1-2,CASSRDRGLYGYTF
TRBV5-4,TRBJ1-4,CASSIGAGRGTNEKLFF
TRBV5-1,TRBJ1-1,CASSVAGTGSEAFF
TRBV6-4,TRBJ2-3,CASSETTGGFDTQYF
TRBV29-1,TRBJ1-1,CSVEKQGATEAFF